This T cell receptor beta chain was identified during a study of blood T cell repertoires in COVID-19 (dated by TCRdb to the early 2020s). In the study overall: Collaborator samples came from the United States, Italy and Spain and covered acute and convalescent phases of COVID-19. Samples came from the ongoing ImmuneRACE study (first 160 participants) plus 1,254 subjects from 6 global collaborators. The sample metadata nearly always contained a de-identified subject ID, COVID-19 status, age in years and sex. A freely available public database, intended as a resource for researchers studying the immune response to SARS-CoV-2, is where the repertoires were released. The material from the prospective study consisted of cDNA or gDNA derived from T cells, B-cell-depleted T cells, or PBMCs. Where available, HLA class I and class II types were obtained from metadata supplied by the sample provider rather than from assay-based typing. Subjects who had been exposed to COVID-19, were actively infected with it, or had recovered from it provided the deeply sampled blood TCRbeta repertoires that made up the dataset. The paper's findings and limits, for the study overall: The quantity of clinical and demographic metadata differed by source and by participant and was supplied without curation.

TCRbeta CDR3 regions were amplified from genomic DNA by means of the immunoSEQ Assay, a bias-controlled multiplex PCR. Turning to the authors' computational methods: The number of nucleated cells in each sample was estimated by amplification of reference gene primers within the assay. To quantify the absolute abundance of each unique TCRbeta CDR3 rearrangement, sequence reads were collapsed and filtered. Productive Simpson clonality was computed per sample as the square root of Simpson's diversity index over productive rearrangements. TCRdb took over this immuneACCESS table, retaining in-frame rearrangements with V and J assigned. Such tables are incomplete; in checked studies, under half of the missing clones stem from an unresolved V gene, and the remainder is unexplained. D and trimming were read from the DNA, whereas the V and J calls and clone size are those reported in that table. The sample table contains tens of thousands of clones; only one count was recorded for approximately 90% of them. Clones ranked in the top ten supply approximately 4.9% of the sample.

V and J are truncated by 8 bases and 0 bases respectively, leaving an intervening sequence of 19 bases. The germline V gene provides CDR1 ENHRY and CDR2 SYGVKD. Counted from cysteine to phenylalanine, this CDR3 has 16 amino acids. Only CDR3 DNA remains: 48 bases, in frame from the first base. Collaborating institutions collected whole blood in K2EDTA tubes following their own protocols. Collaborator samples were shipped for TCRbeta analysis as frozen whole blood, isolated PBMCs, or DNA extracted from either sample type. With respect to this clone: Its antigen remains unidentified. Base-call qualities are not available, and no considerably larger clone is one nucleotide away.

Sequenced sample: peripheral blood. The chain joins TRBV10-3 to TRBJ1-1, with a tentative D gene TRBD1 over 6 matching bases. This clonotype was sampled from a human donor in a cohort sampled during active COVID-19. The nucleotide sequence is TGTGCCATCCTAAGGGAAGAGACAGGCTTGAACACTGAAGCTTTCTTT. Its translation is CAILREETGLNTEAFF.